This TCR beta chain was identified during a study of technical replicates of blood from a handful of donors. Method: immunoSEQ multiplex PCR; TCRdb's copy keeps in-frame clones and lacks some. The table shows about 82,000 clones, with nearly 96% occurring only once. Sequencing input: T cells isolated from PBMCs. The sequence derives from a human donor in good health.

CDR3 in amino acids: CASSVGGATNEKLFF. The CDR3 DNA reads TGTGCCAGCAGCGTAGGGGGGGCAACTAATGAAAAACTGTTTTTT. The rearrangement joins TRBV9 to TRBJ1-4, with a tentative D call TRBD1 (5 bases). V gave up 0 bases and J gave up 0 bases, with 6 bases separating them. The CDR3 has 15 residues. Germline V gene data show CDR1 as SGDLS and CDR2 as YYNGEE.